Detailed here is one TCR beta chain. This clonotype is assessed as large (0.1 to 1%). No per-base quality is available; no much larger clone lies one base away. The library was generated by 5' RACE. Before sequencing, the TCRbeta libraries were pooled in proportion to the number of cells sorted for each library. RNAzol RT was used to extract total RNA from the sorted cells, and cDNA was then synthesized using an oligo(dT) primer together with a template-switching oligo. The TCRbeta V-CDR3-J region was amplified by PCR between a SMARTer oligo primer and a TCRbeta constant-region primer using Kapa HiFi. A second PCR attached Illumina adaptors and sample-specific index barcodes, followed by HighPrep bead cleanup and Bioanalyzer confirmation of a band of roughly 650 bp. Libraries were sequenced on an Illumina MiSeq with 2x151 bp paired-end reads. As for the original processing: Reads were demultiplexed with an in-house Java program, and MiXCR assigned TCRbeta annotations and counted clonotypes. Repertoire overlap used Morisita-Horn indices from the R package vegan, with UPGMA clustering and Circos plots of recurring clonotypes. Shannon diversity and richness were normalized to the highest possible value given the input cell numbers, yielding values from 0 to 1. CDR3beta sequences were aligned using MUSCLE, distances were calculated using SeqinR, and multidimensional scaling was plotted in R. TCRdb reprocessed the public reads (quality trimming at Q25 with fastp, clone calling with MiXCR) and kept in-frame beta chains. Rows are unified per CDR3 protein, each entry keeping the most common DNA and genes. These V and J calls are TCRdb output, not the study's own analysis. This sample gives 300 or so distinct CDR3 sequences in total; about 3% of them show up just once. Jointly, the top ten make up approximately 26% of the sample.

The sample originates from a study of Japanese encephalitis immunity and Zika vaccine responses (dated by TCRdb to about 2021). Study-wide context: Three 5.0 ug doses of alum-adjuvanted ZPIV were administered to included participants at weeks 0, 4 and 28. Some 11 participants were given two doses of JEV vaccine (IXIARO) 28 days apart, two to three months before the first ZPIV dose. Before ZPIV, twelve participants were given one dose of YFV vaccine (YF-VAX), while nine participants were flavivirus-naive. For TCR sequencing, six representative participants were selected from each pre-vaccination group, and samples were taken at week 0 (after pre-vaccination, before ZPIV) and at week 52. TCR repertoires from three flavivirus-naive individuals were additionally analyzed at weeks 2, 6 and 52 after the start of ZPIV vaccination. For stimulations, either ZIKV structural-protein peptide pools divided into flavivirus-conserved and non-conserved sets or JEV or YFV peptides matching the pre-vaccination were used. ZIKV peptides were 15-mers overlapping by 11 residues, selected for NetMHCpan/NetMHCII-predicted epitopes with affinity below 50 nM. The study asked whether earlier vaccination against Japanese encephalitis virus (JEV) or yellow fever virus (YFV) shaped CD4 T cell responses to the Zika vaccine.

The study at large found these results: The analysis covered only a subset of trial participants who had three doses and adequate samples, rather than the whole vaccinated cohort. Samples were clustered by participant, with no similarity observed between individuals, suggesting that no public TCRs were detected. Sample size limitations prevented peptide-pool deconvolution, so the individual peptides driving cross-reactive responses were not identified. JEV-pre-vaccinated donors showed higher repertoire similarity across time-points and stimulations than YFV-pre-vaccinated donors, indicating more clonotypes common to ZIKV and JEV stimulation. In JEV-pre-vaccinated donors, the repertoire richness of CD4 T cells responding to conserved ZIKV epitopes dropped significantly after ZPIV. CD8 T cell responses to ZIKV peptide pools were of very low magnitude and seen in only a few individuals.

Here V drops 4 bases and J drops 5 bases, and the junction holds 7 bases not matched to any gene. The cysteine opens and the phenylalanine closes a CDR3 of 15 amino acids. Of all the DNA, just the CDR3 is kept, 45 bases in frame from base 1. Via the germline V gene, CDR1 is SGHDT and CDR2 YYEEEE. After labeling with CellTrace CFSE, PBMCs were cultured for under seven days in RPMI containing about 8.3% human serum along with peptide pools, each at approximately 0.96 ug/mL. Unfixed proliferating CD4 T cells were sorted on a BD FACSAria as live CD56-CD19-CD16-CD3+CD4+ CFSE-low cells. Enrolled adults were healthy and were found to be seronegative for ZIKV, JEV, YFV, DENV and WNV by microneutralization screening. The samples were drawn from a phase 1 trial of an alum-adjuvanted Zika purified-inactivated virus (ZPIV) vaccine that was randomized, double-blinded and placebo-controlled. Peripheral blood mononuclear cells were isolated using a standard procedure and kept frozen in liquid nitrogen until needed.

The sample in question was antigen-activated CD4+ T cells from blood, cultured, obtained during a Zika inactivated vaccine study. The chain joins TRBV5-6 to TRBJ2-2, with 8 central nucleotides matching TRBD1. The receptor's source is an adult man who received an inactivated Zika virus vaccine. CDR3 reads: CASSLDRGRTGELFF. The DNA sequence is as follows: TGTGCCAGCAGCCTTGACAGGGGCCGGACCGGGGAGCTGTTTTTT.